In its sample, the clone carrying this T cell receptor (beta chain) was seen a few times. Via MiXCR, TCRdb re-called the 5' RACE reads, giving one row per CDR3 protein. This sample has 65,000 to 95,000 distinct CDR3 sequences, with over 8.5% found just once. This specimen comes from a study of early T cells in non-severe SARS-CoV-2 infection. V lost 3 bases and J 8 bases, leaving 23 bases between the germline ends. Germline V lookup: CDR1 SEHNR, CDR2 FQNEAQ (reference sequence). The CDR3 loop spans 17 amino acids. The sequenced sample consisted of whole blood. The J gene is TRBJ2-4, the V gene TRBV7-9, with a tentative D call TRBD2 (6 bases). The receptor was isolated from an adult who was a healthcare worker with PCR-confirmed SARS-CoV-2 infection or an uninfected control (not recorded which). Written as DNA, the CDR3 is TGTGCCAGCAGCTTTCTAAGCGCTAGAGGAGGGGAGGACATTCAGTACTTC. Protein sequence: CASSFLSARGGEDIQYF.